Below, 26 T cell receptor beta chains from the same sample are listed, as sequenced in a study of CD8+CD57+ T cells in acquired aplastic anemia (dated by TCRdb to 2016 to 2019). TCRdb shows the sequencer as Illumina HiSeq 2000. Genomic DNA served as template for TCR beta VDJ combination and CDR3 sequence profiling. TCRdb reanalyzed the raw reads on its own, using fastp at Q25 for trimming and MiXCR for clone calling, and kept in-frame beta chains. Rows merge per CDR3 protein into single entries with the most common DNA and genes. For this sample the table gives around 180,000 distinct CDR3 sequences, of which approximately 48% were detected only once. The leading ten clones occupy about an eighth of the sample. Flow cytometry had shown CD8+CD57+ cell expansion in the patients selected for sequencing. The sequenced material came from sorted CD4+, CD8+, or CD8+CD57+ T cells (not recorded which) from PBMCs. The receptors stem from a human donor with aplastic anemia.

This clonotype was seen ten or more times. The rearrangement links TRBV5-1 to TRBJ1-5; 9 nucleotides align to TRBD1. Germline V gene sequence: CDR1 SGHRS, CDR2 YFSETQ. The junction had 1 base not matched to a gene; V was cut back by 4 bases and J by 5 bases. The CDR3 sequence is 13 residues long. The CDR3 coding sequence is TGCGCCAGCAGCAGGACAGGGGATCAGCCCCAGCATTTT. Its protein product is CASSRTGDQPQHF.

The J gene is TRBJ1-1, the V gene TRBV7-3; D not certain. This CDR3 has 11 residues. Germline V lookup: CDR1 SGHTA, CDR2 FQGTGA. Trimming stripped 5 bases from V and 3 bases from J, with 4 bases between. The CDR3 spells CASSQDTEAFF. The CDR3 bases are TGTGCCAGCAGCCAGGACACTGAAGCTTTCTTT.

This clonotype was counted many times. J is TRBJ1-6 and V is TRBV19, with 7 bases aligning to TRBD1. The V gene end was trimmed by 6 bases and the J gene end by 7 bases; junction bases not matched to a gene: 15. This CDR3 has 17 residues. The germline gives CDR1 LNHDA, CDR2 SQIVND (reference sequence). This CDR3 is CASSTWEGASGNSPLHF. CDR3 in DNA: TGTGCCAGTAGCACCTGGGAGGGGGCAAGTGGGAATTCACCCCTCCACTTT.

This clonotype was detected a few times. The chain is built from TRBV2 and TRBJ2-3, with D uncertain. This CDR3 is 13 amino acids long. Per the germline V gene, CDR1 is SNHLY and CDR2 is FYNNEI. Deletions cut 6 bases from V and 3 bases from J, with 10 bases between. The DNA of the CDR3 is TGTGCCAGCAGCCTCACGTCTACAGATACGCAGTATTTT. It codes for CASSLTSTDTQYF.

The J gene is TRBJ1-4, the V gene TRBV12-3 or TRBV12-4; possible D gene TRBD1, 5 bases. Trimming left V 6 bases short and J 8 bases short, with 13 bases between. CDR3 length: 13 amino acids. CDR3 loop: CASRRAGGEKLFF. DNA for the CDR3: TGTGCCAGCAGACGGGCCGGGGGAGAAAAACTGTTTTTT.

The chain has TRBV19 and TRBJ1-1, with 7 bases identical to TRBD1. There are 12 residues in the CDR3. CDR1 is LNHDA and CDR2 is SQIVND in the germline V gene (reference sequence). V trimming: 4 bases; J trimming: 10 bases; junction bases outside the gene matches: 6. CDR3 bases: TGTGCCAGTAGTACCCGACAGGGTGTAGCTTTCTTT. This translates into CASSTRQGVAFF.

The rearrangement uses TRBV29-1 and TRBJ2-7; possibly TRBD2 for D (5 bases). Germline CDR1 is SQVTM and CDR2 is ANQGSEA. This CDR3 has 12 amino acids. The V end lost 4 bases, the J end lost 3 bases, and 10 bases lay between the germline ends. The CDR3 bases are TGCAGCGTTGGGACGGGAAACTACGAGCAGTACTTC. Translation: CSVGTGNYEQYF.

This clonotype was counted many times. This sequence joins TRBV5-4 and TRBJ2-1; the match to TRBD2 covers 11 bases. CDR3 length: 18 residues. The germline gives CDR1 SGHNT, CDR2 YYREEE (reference sequence). The junction had 9 bases not matched to a gene; V was cut back by 1 base and J by 3 bases. CDR3 residues: CASSLWLAGGLNYNEQFF. DNA for the CDR3: TGTGCCAGCAGCTTGTGGCTAGCGGGGGGCCTGAACTACAATGAGCAGTTCTTC.

The chain employs TRBV5-1 and TRBJ2-7; 8 bases match TRBD1. CDR1 and CDR2 from the germline V gene are SGHRS and YFSETQ. V lost 5 bases and J lost 5; bases outside the gene matches: 9. This CDR3 region has 14 residues. In DNA form, the CDR3 reads TGCGCCAGCAGAGACACGGGACAGGCCCACGAGCAGTACTTC. As protein: CASRDTGQAHEQYF. Using reference TRBV5-1 and TRBJ2-7 for the parts outside the CDR3, the full variable domain is KAGVTQTPRYLIKTRGQQVTLSCSPISGHRSVSWYQQTPGQGLQFLFEYFSETQRNKGNFPGRFSGRQFSNSRSEMNVSTLELGDSALYLCASRDTGQAHEQYFGPGTRLTVT.

This clonotype was recorded a few times. V usage is TRBV10-3 and J usage is TRBJ2-7; possible D gene TRBD1, 7 bases. This CDR3 spans 16 amino acids. The V gene's germline CDR1 is ENHRY and CDR2 SYGVKD. Between the trimmed V and J ends, which lost 4 bases and 2 bases, there was a span of 18 bases. The CDR3 sequence is CAISGGGTVPTYEQYF. In DNA form, the CDR3 reads TGTGCCATCAGTGGAGGGGGGACAGTCCCTACCTACGAGCAGTACTTC.

This chain's CDR3 is CASSPGIRDREPEQYF. CDR3 bases: TGTGCCAGCAGCCCAGGGATCCGGGACAGAGAGCCCGAGCAGTACTTC. This chain joins TRBV5-4 and TRBJ2-5; 7 nucleotides agree with TRBD1. The end of the DNA fits TRBJ2-7 better, so the J call may be wrong. CDR1 is SGHNT and CDR2 is YYREEE in the germline V gene (reference sequence). The CDR3 has 16 residues.

There are many counts of this clonotype. This chain links TRBV9 with TRBJ2-2; 10 positions agree with TRBD2. CDR3 length equals 16 residues. Germline V lookup: CDR1 SGDLS, CDR2 YYNGEE. Unmatched junction bases numbered 5, after V lost 4 bases and J lost 2 bases. The CDR3 DNA reads as TGTGCCAGCAGCCGAGCGGGGGGGCCAAACACCGGGGAGCTGTTTTTT. It yields the protein CASSRAGGPNTGELFF.

The chain carries TRBV11-1 and TRBJ2-7; possible D gene TRBD2, 6 bases. CDR3 length: 15 residues. The germline V and J ends were trimmed by 5 bases and 0 bases, with 14 bases remaining between them. CDR1 is SGHAT and CDR2 is FQDESV in the germline V gene (reference sequence). In DNA, the CDR3 is TGTGCCAGCAGCATGGGGGGACTTAACTCCTACGAGCAGTACTTC. Its protein is CASSMGGLNSYEQYF.

In its sample, this clonotype was seen once. J is TRBJ1-5 and V is TRBV5-5; D gene uncertain. The V gene lost 0 bases and the J gene lost 1 base, with 11 bases spanning the gap. CDR1 is SGHKS and CDR2 is YYEKEE in the germline V gene (reference sequence). CDR3 length equals 16 residues. The CDR3 spells CASSLAVWSSNQPQHF. CDR3 coding DNA: TGTGCCAGCAGCTTGGCCGTTTGGAGCAGCAATCAGCCCCAGCATTTT.

J is TRBJ2-7 and V is TRBV7-8; D may be TRBD1 (6 bases). Germline lookup yields CDR1 SGHVS and CDR2 FQNEAQ. The germline V and J ends were trimmed by 0 bases and 5 bases, with 11 bases remaining between them. The CDR3 length is 14 residues. CDR3 DNA sequence: TGTGCCAGCAGCTTAGCTGTCAGGGGCCACGAGCAGTACTTC. As protein: CASSLAVRGHEQYF.

The chain links TRBV2 to TRBJ1-5; a weak D match, TRBD1 (6 bases). CDR3 size: 14 residues. V was trimmed by 5 bases and J by 2 bases, leaving 10 bases between them. CDR1 and CDR2 (germline): SNHLY, FYNNEI. Here the CDR3 reads CASSIRGGNQPQHF. CDR3 bases: TGTGCCAGCAGTATCAGGGGTGGCAATCAGCCCCAGCATTTT.

As regards this clonotype: A much more abundant neighbour one base away suggests this may be a read error. The rearrangement uses TRBV6-1 and TRBJ1-2, with 11 bases lining up with TRBD1. This CDR3 is built from 15 residues. Losses at the gene ends were 7 bases for V and 5 bases for J; bases not matched to a gene: 9. Germline V gives CDR1 MNHNS, CDR2 SASEGT. CDR3 in DNA: TGTGCCAGCAATCGAGCCGGGACAGGGGGGTATGGCTACACCTTC. It codes for CASNRAGTGGYGYTF.

The gene calls are TRBV20-1 and TRBJ1-6; D is unclear. Trimming removed 3 bases from V and 5 bases from J, with 5 bases in between. This CDR3 has 12 amino acids. Germline V gene data show CDR1 as DFQATT and CDR2 as SNEGSKA (reference sequence). The CDR3 is CSASRNNSPLHF. The CDR3, as DNA: TGCAGTGCTAGCAGGAATAATTCACCCCTCCACTTT.

This clonotype was seen many times. The chain combines TRBV29-1 with TRBJ2-3; 10 nucleotides line up with TRBD2. V trimming: 8 bases; J trimming: 2 bases; junction bases outside the gene matches: 7. CDR3 length: 14 amino acids. The germline gives CDR1 SQVTM, CDR2 ANQGSEA. CDR3: CSLAGGGDTDTQYF. Written as DNA, the CDR3 is TGCAGCTTAGCGGGGGGTGGGGACACAGATACGCAGTATTTT.

This clonotype was seen repeatedly, ten times or more. The gene calls are TRBV20-1 and TRBJ2-7; 10 nucleotides agree with TRBD1. This CDR3 has 14 amino acids. The V gene end was trimmed by 3 bases and the J gene end by 5 bases; junction bases not matched to a gene: 7. Germline CDR1 reads DFQATT; CDR2 reads SNEGSKA (reference sequence). CDR3 amino acids: CSASRWDRGHEQYF. The DNA of the CDR3 is TGCAGTGCTAGTCGTTGGGACAGGGGCCACGAGCAGTACTTC.

J is TRBJ1-6 and V is TRBV7-9; D is ambiguous. Germline lookup yields CDR1 SEHNR and CDR2 FQNEAQ (reference sequence). This CDR3 is built from 12 residues. The V and J ends lost 4 bases and 10 bases respectively, with 8 bases between them. CDR3 DNA sequence: TGTGCCAGCAGCTCAGAGGAATCACCCCTCCACTTT. Translating it yields CASSSEESPLHF. The full variable domain, in which reference TRBV7-9 and TRBJ1-6 provide the parts outside the CDR3, is DTGVSQNPRHKITKRGQNVTFRCDPISEHNRLYWYRQTLGQGPEFLTYFQNEAQLEKSRLLSDRFSAERPKGSFSTLEIQRTEQGDSAMYLCASSSEESPLHFGNGTRLTVT.

The chain joins TRBV20-1 to TRBJ2-5; D unclear. The CDR3 totals 13 residues. V lost 1 base and J lost 5, with 11 bases in between. Germline CDR1 and CDR2: DFQATT and SNEGSKA (reference sequence). CDR3 sequence: CSARVPNEETQYF. Written as DNA, the CDR3 is TGCAGTGCTAGAGTACCAAACGAGGAGACCCAGTACTTC.

The chain has TRBV29-1 and TRBJ1-1; tentative D call: TRBD1 (5 bases). V was trimmed by 7 bases and J by 8 bases, leaving 20 bases between them. The CDR3 covers 13 residues. Germline-derived CDR1 and CDR2 are SQVTM and ANQGSEA. The CDR3 spells CSADRPTRGEAFF. The CDR3 region has the DNA TGCAGCGCAGACCGACCTACTCGGGGGGAAGCTTTCTTT. Looking up the rest from reference TRBV29-1 and TRBJ1-1 gives the full variable domain: SAVISQKPSRDICQRGTSLTIQCQVDSQVTMMFWYRQQPGQSLTLIATANQGSEATYESGFVIDKFPISRPNLTFSTLTVSNMSPEDSSIYLCSADRPTRGEAFFGQGTRLTVV.

This clonotype has a handful of counts. V is TRBV20-1 and J is TRBJ2-7, with D tentatively TRBD1 (5 bases). CDR3 size: 12 residues. Germline values: CDR1 DFQATT, CDR2 SNEGSKA (reference sequence). The ends were cut back, 3 bases at V and 6 bases at J, with 12 bases in the middle. Here the CDR3 reads CSASRQGSEQYF. The CDR3 DNA follows: TGCAGTGCTAGTCGGCAGGGATCCGAGCAGTACTTC.

This clonotype was detected ten times or more. V usage is TRBV24-1 and J usage is TRBJ2-1, with 8 bases aligning to TRBD2. The CDR3 is 15 residues long. J lost 4 bases, V lost 4 bases, and 5 bases had no gene match. Germline V gene sequence: CDR1 KGHDR, CDR2 SFDVKD. The DNA for the CDR3 is TGTGCCACCAGTGAAAGCGGGGGATATTACAATGAGCAGTTCTTC. It translates to CATSESGGYYNEQFF.

This clonotype was counted only a few times. V usage is TRBV3-1 and J usage is TRBJ2-2; D not resolved. The CDR3 is made up of 14 amino acids. Per germline, CDR1 LGHDT and CDR2 YNNKEL (reference sequence). Trimming took off 3 bases at V and 3 bases at J, with 8 bases between the two ends. The CDR3 is CASSQEWDTGELFF. CDR3 in DNA: TGTGCCAGCAGCCAGGAGTGGGACACCGGGGAGCTGTTTTTT.